These 26 T cell receptor beta chains were all obtained from the same sample, sequenced in a study of blood T cell repertoires in COVID-19. The assay was immunoSEQ multiplex PCR, and TCRdb's table has in-frame clones only and misses some. This table holds more than 120,000 clones, roughly 86% found once. The sequencing sample was made of peripheral blood. These receptors originate from a woman aged 45-59 years with acute or convalescent COVID-19.

The CDR3 here is CATSETWTGDTEAFF. Written as DNA, the CDR3 is TGTGCCACCAGCGAAACCTGGACAGGGGACACTGAAGCTTTCTTT. V gene TRBV15 combines with J gene TRBJ1-1; the match to TRBD1 covers 9 bases. From germline, CDR1 is LNHNV and CDR2 YYDKDF (reference sequence). This CDR3 comprises 15 residues. The V gene end was trimmed by 5 bases and the J gene end by 3 bases; junction bases not matched to a gene: 7.

This clone was recorded only once. The gene calls are TRBV11-2 and TRBJ2-1; 11 positions match TRBD2. The J segment lost 6 bases and the V segment lost 5 bases, leaving 6 bases of the junction unmatched. This CDR3 spans 15 amino acids. Germline CDR1 and CDR2: SGHAT and FQNNGV. The CDR3 loop reads CASSPRGTSGNEQFF. In DNA, the CDR3 is TGTGCCAGCAGCCCCCGCGGGACTAGCGGCAATGAGCAGTTCTTC.

The V and J genes are TRBV9 and TRBJ2-2; TRBD2 aligns across 9 bases. The germline gives CDR1 SGDLS, CDR2 YYNGEE. CDR3 length: 15 amino acids. With V trimmed by 3 bases and J by 1 base, 1 base remained unmatched. DNA of the CDR3: TGTGCCAGCAGCGCGACTAGCGGGAACACCGGGGAGCTGTTTTTT. This translates into CASSATSGNTGELFF.

The V and J genes are TRBV5-4 and TRBJ2-7, with 10 bases aligning to TRBD2. CDR3 length equals 15 residues. The junction had 4 bases not matched to a gene; V was cut back by 2 bases and J by 2 bases. CDR1 and CDR2 (germline): SGHNT, YYREEE (reference sequence). The CDR3 DNA follows: TGTGCCAGCAGCTTCGGGACTAGCGAAACCTACGAGCAGTACTTC. It yields the protein CASSFGTSETYEQYF.

The chain uses TRBV19 and TRBJ1-3; D unresolved. This CDR3 has 14 amino acids. Germline CDR1 reads LNHDA; CDR2 reads SQIVND (reference sequence). The germline V and J ends were trimmed by 3 bases and 1 base, with 7 bases remaining between them. CDR3 amino acids: CASSIDGSGNTIYF. The CDR3 DNA reads TGTGCCAGTAGTATCGACGGGTCTGGAAACACCATATATTTT.

V usage is TRBV30 and J usage is TRBJ2-7; 12 nucleotides align to TRBD2. Germline V gives CDR1 GTSNPN, CDR2 SVGIG (reference sequence). After removal of 3 bases from V and 6 bases from J, the junction contained 6 bases not matched to a gene. This CDR3 has 14 residues. Written as DNA, the CDR3 is TGTGCCTGGAGGGGGGGACTAGCGGGTCTCGAGCAGTACTTC. It specifies CAWRGGLAGLEQYF.

The chain uses TRBV27 and TRBJ2-7; TRBD2 matches at 15 bases. The length of the CDR3 is 17 residues. Germline V CDR1 and CDR2: MNHEY, SMNVEV (reference sequence). The ends lost 6 bases at V and 2 bases at J; junction bases unmatched: 8. CDR3 protein: CASSPGTSGGRPYEQYF. CDR3 DNA: TGTGCCAGCAGCCCCGGGACTAGCGGGGGGCGACCCTACGAGCAGTACTTC.

The chain has TRBV13 and TRBJ1-1, with TRBD1 matching 12 bases. Germline values: CDR1 PRHDT, CDR2 FYEKMQ (reference sequence). The CDR3 loop spans 14 amino acids. Trimming cost V 3 bases and J 8 bases; bases outside gene matches: 4. The CDR3 DNA reads TGTGCCAGCAGCTTGGGACAGGGGGCGGGAGAAGCTTTCTTT. Protein: CASSLGQGAGEAFF.

The chain is built from TRBV27 and TRBJ1-5; D gene uncertain. There are 12 residues in the CDR3. Germline V lookup: CDR1 MNHEY, CDR2 SMNVEV (reference sequence). V gave up 8 bases and J gave up 1 base, with 6 bases separating them. The CDR3: CASGGSNQPQHF. The CDR3 DNA is TGTGCCAGCGGCGGAAGCAATCAGCCCCAGCATTTT.

The genes are TRBV7-3 and TRBJ2-5; 8 bases agree with TRBD2. CDR3 size: 14 residues. The J segment lost 1 base and the V segment lost 4 bases, leaving 2 bases of the junction unmatched. Germline V CDR1 and CDR2: SGHTA, FQGTGA. In DNA form, the CDR3 reads TGTGCCAGCAGCTCCGGGGGGGCCCAAGAGACCCAGTACTTC. Translating gives CASSSGGAQETQYF.

This chain connects TRBV12-3 or TRBV12-4 to TRBJ1-2; D unresolved. Trimming removed 3 bases from V and 4 bases from J, with 9 bases in between. The CDR3 contains 13 residues. The CDR3 loop reads CASSLRSFYGYTF. The CDR3, as DNA: TGTGCCAGCAGTTTGCGGAGCTTCTATGGCTACACCTTC.

The chain carries TRBV3-1 (or the pseudogene TRBV3-2) and TRBJ1-6; no definite D call. Germline V CDR1 and CDR2: LGHDT, YNNKEL (reference sequence). CDR3 length equals 19 residues. V was pared by 0 bases and J by 0 bases, with 15 bases between. CDR3: CASSQDRSGESSYNSPLHF. In nucleotides, the CDR3 is TGTGCCAGCAGCCAAGATAGGAGCGGGGAGAGCTCCTATAATTCACCCCTCCACTTT.

The chain recombines TRBV5-6 with TRBJ1-5; 9 nucleotides line up with TRBD1. The CDR3 loop spans 15 amino acids. The germline gives CDR1 SGHDT, CDR2 YYEEEE. V gave up 0 bases and J gave up 5 bases; unmatched junction bases: 3. CDR3 protein: CASSLADRGDQPQHF. DNA for the CDR3: TGTGCCAGCAGCTTGGCCGACAGGGGGGATCAGCCCCAGCATTTT.

The J gene is TRBJ1-1, the V gene TRBV7-3; D uncertain. Trimming took off 6 bases at V and 0 bases at J, with 8 bases between the two ends. The CDR3 spans 13 residues. CDR1 is SGHTA, CDR2 FQGTGA, per germline. CDR3 sequence reads: CASRRSLNTEAFF. Written as DNA, the CDR3 is TGTGCCAGCAGGAGGTCCTTGAACACTGAAGCTTTCTTT.

In this sample, this clone turned up a few times. The gene calls are TRBV15 and TRBJ1-6; the D is unclear. Germline V gene data show CDR1 as LNHNV and CDR2 as YYDKDF (reference sequence). The ends were cut back, 0 bases at V and 7 bases at J, with 10 bases in the middle. This CDR3 region has 15 residues. The chain's CDR3 is CATSRDLPRNSPLHF. The CDR3 DNA reads TGTGCCACCAGCAGAGATTTGCCCCGGAATTCACCCCTCCACTTT.

This chain links TRBV29-1 with TRBJ2-7, with 12 bases lining up with TRBD2. Germline trimming cut 5 bases from V and 3 bases from J; bases unmatched to any gene: 2. The CDR3 totals 13 residues. Germline CDR1 is SQVTM and CDR2 is ANQGSEA. As DNA, the CDR3 is TGCAGCGTTACGACTAGCGGGAGCTACGAGCAGTACTTC. Its protein product is CSVTTSGSYEQYF.

V gene TRBV19 combines with J gene TRBJ2-3; 10 positions match TRBD2. Germline V lookup: CDR1 LNHDA, CDR2 SQIVND (reference sequence). J lost 4 bases, V lost 3 bases, and 4 bases had no gene match. The CDR3 covers 15 residues. The CDR3 sequence: CASSILAGDPDTQYF. The CDR3 bases are TGTGCCAGTAGTATTCTAGCGGGAGACCCAGATACGCAGTATTTT.

The chain employs TRBV19 and TRBJ1-1; D is possibly TRBD1 (6 bases). V dropped 4 bases and J dropped 4 bases, with 13 bases sitting between them. The CDR3 loop spans 14 amino acids. From germline, CDR1 is LNHDA and CDR2 SQIVND (reference sequence). As DNA, the CDR3 is TGTGCCAGTAGTAGCACAGGGTTAGGCACTGAAGCTTTCTTT. Amino acid sequence: CASSSTGLGTEAFF.

The V and J genes are TRBV19 and TRBJ1-1, with D perhaps TRBD1 (5 bases). Trimming left V 1 base short and J 6 bases short, with 12 bases between. CDR3 length equals 14 residues. Germline loops: CDR1 LNHDA, CDR2 SQIVND (reference sequence). The CDR3 here is CASSIVVQGPEAFF. The CDR3 coding sequence is TGTGCCAGTAGTATAGTCGTTCAGGGCCCTGAAGCTTTCTTT.

This clone was detected once. The chain has TRBV28 and TRBJ1-2; perhaps TRBD1 as D (6 bases). The CDR3 is 15 residues long. Trimming shortened V by 10 bases and J by 3 bases, and 21 bases separated the two germline ends. Germline V gene sequence: CDR1 MDHEN, CDR2 SYDVKM. The chain's CDR3 is CATTRGGARYYGYTF. The DNA of the CDR3 is TGTGCCACCACCCGAGGGGGGGCTAGGTACTATGGCTACACCTTC.

This clone showed up just a few times. The chain has TRBV11-2 and TRBJ2-1, with D perhaps matching TRBD2 (5 bases). Trimming removed 6 bases at V and 9 bases at J, with 9 bases between. Per germline, CDR1 SGHAT and CDR2 FQNNGV. The CDR3 extends over 11 amino acids. This CDR3 reads CASRLAGEQFF. CDR3 DNA sequence: TGTGCCAGCAGACTGGCGGGTGAGCAGTTCTTC.

The V call is TRBV29-1, the J call TRBJ2-3, with TRBD2 matching 9 bases. J gave up 3 bases and V 2 bases, and 0 bases lay outside the gene matches. This CDR3 comprises 13 residues. Germline assignment: CDR1 SQVTM and CDR2 ANQGSEA. The CDR3 reads CSVELAGTDTQYF. Written as DNA, the CDR3 is TGCAGCGTTGAACTAGCGGGGACAGATACGCAGTATTTT.

V is TRBV3-1 (or the pseudogene TRBV3-2) and J is TRBJ1-5, with 8 bases that match TRBD1. CDR1 LGHDT and CDR2 YNNKEL come from the germline V gene (reference sequence). The J segment lost 6 bases and the V segment lost 3 bases, leaving 7 bases of the junction unmatched. CDR3 size: 15 residues. CDR3 amino acids: CASSHEQGGGQPQHF. CDR3 DNA: TGTGCCAGCAGCCATGAACAGGGGGGCGGTCAGCCCCAGCATTTT.

CDR3 DNA sequence: TGTGCCAGCATAGGGGCAGGGGATCAGCCCCAGCATTTT. Translating gives CASIGAGDQPQHF. This chain links TRBV28 with TRBJ1-5, with a weak D call TRBD1 (6 bases). In germline, CDR1 is MDHEN, CDR2 SYDVKM. There are 13 residues in the CDR3. V lost 7 bases and J lost 5, with 12 bases in between.

This clone has more than one count but fewer than ten. The rearrangement joins TRBV27 to TRBJ1-2; D is unclear. The germline CDR1 and CDR2 sequences are MNHEY and SMNVEV (reference sequence). V was pared by 3 bases and J by 5 bases, with 10 bases between. The CDR3 extends over 13 amino acids. The CDR3 protein is CASSFLPRYGYTF. The CDR3 nucleotides read TGTGCCAGCAGTTTTCTCCCTAGGTATGGCTACACCTTC.

The chain is built from TRBV2 and TRBJ1-2; tentatively, D is TRBD1 (6 bases). V lost 5 bases and J 6 bases, leaving 10 bases between the germline ends. CDR1 is SNHLY and CDR2 is FYNNEI in the germline V gene. CDR3 size: 12 residues. The CDR3 loop reads CASSPRGDGYTF. As DNA, the CDR3 is TGTGCCAGCAGTCCCAGGGGTGATGGCTACACCTTC.